The source of this TCR beta chain is a study of T-cell reconstitution after alpha-beta-depleted transplantation in children. TCRbeta library construction was performed incorporating unique molecular identifiers. TCRdb analysed the PCR reads with MiXCR anew, one entry per CDR3 protein. The table includes some 190,000 distinct CDR3 sequences, 8.5% to 14% detected once. Germline assignment: CDR1 SGHRS and CDR2 YFSETQ. The CDR3 totals 16 residues. V lost 3 bases, J lost 0 bases, and 10 bases lay in between. In this sample, this clonotype turned up many times. What it binds is unknown. In this CDR3 the conserved last residue, phenylalanine or tryptophan, is missing, so a read error is likely. Notes on the study in general: Several hundred graft clones that had expanded were reportedly the source of alpha-beta T cells about two months after transplant. Diversity and T-cell counts at one year after transplant derived mostly from new T cells. Certain patients had high TCRbeta diversity at day 60, and it came from recipient T cells and thymic progenitors that survived.

Sequencing was performed on PBMCs, taken before TCRalphabeta/CD19-depleted stem cell transplant. The chain employs TRBV5-1 and TRBJ1-6; D gene ambiguous. The source of this sequence is a boy younger than 10 with acute myeloid leukemia, due to receive a stem cell transplant. The CDR3 sequence: CASSSDLSSYNSPLHL. The CDR3 nucleotides are TGCGCCAGCAGCTCCGACCTTAGCTCCTATAATTCACCCCTCCACCTT.